This T cell receptor (beta chain) was profiled in a study of blood T cell repertoires in COVID-19. Study-level information: Samples taken during acute and convalescent COVID-19 were collected in the United States, Italy and Spain. Sample material is recorded as cDNA or gDNA derived from T cells, B-cell-depleted T cells, or PBMCs.

This CDR3 is 16 amino acids long. Germline values: CDR1 ENHRY, CDR2 SYGVKD. J gave up 3 bases and V 4 bases, and 7 bases lay outside the gene matches. Original processing notes: For nucleated cells, counts were estimated from reference gene primer amplification. This table comes from immunoSEQ multiplex PCR, and its TCRdb copy is limited to in-frame clones, with some not included. From that table come the V and J calls and clone size; the DNA was used to work out D and trimming. This table holds about 100,000 clones, 87% found once. The V and J genes are TRBV10-3 and TRBJ1-5; 9 bases agree with TRBD1. The specimen sequenced was peripheral blood. The sequence was obtained from a man younger than 40 in a cohort sampled during active COVID-19. For the CDR3, the DNA is TGTGCCATCAGTGCTACAGGGGGCAATAACAATCAGCCCCAGCATTTT. Translated: CAISATGGNNNQPQHF.